Listed below are T cell receptor beta chains from one sample, sequenced in a study of Graves' ophthalmopathy and Graves' hyperthyroidism. TCRdb used MiXCR to reprocess the multiplex PCR reads, holding one entry per CDR3 protein. The sample yields 150,000 to 200,000 distinct CDR3 sequences, less than 45% seen once. Sequenced material: peripheral blood. The source is a woman in her thirties or forties with Graves' ophthalmopathy. CDR3s include the opening cysteine and the closing phenylalanine or tryptophan. The D gene is left open where the match is weak. Clone size is shown for a subset of rows, as once, few, many or a class of expanded clone.

V gene	J gene	clone size	D gene	CDR3 DNA	CDR3 protein
TRBV29-1	TRBJ1-2	-	-	TGCAGCGTTGAGGACGATTTGCAGCCGGATGGCTACACCTTC	CSVEDDLQPDGYTF
TRBV6-1	TRBJ2-7	many	TRBD2	TGTGCCAGCAGCGACGGGGGACTAGCGAGTGAGCAGTACTTC	CASSDGGLASEQYF
TRBV14	TRBJ1-1	many	-	TGTGCCAGCAGCCGCCAGGGGCTGGGAGCTTTCTTT	CASSRQGLGAFF
TRBV27	TRBJ1-2	many	-	TGTGCCAGCAGTTTAGCGTTCGACAGCCTAGGCTATGGCTACACCTTC	CASSLAFDSLGYGYTF
TRBV7-2	TRBJ2-4	-	-	TGTGCCAGCAGCTCAGAAGGGGGTAGGGGATACATTCAGTACTTC	CASSSEGGRGYIQYF
TRBV6-5	TRBJ2-7	-	-	TGTGCCAGCAGTTACGGGGGGTGGGACGAGCAGTACTTC	CASSYGGWDEQYF
TRBV30	TRBJ1-1	-	-	TGTGCCTGGGCTTCCGAAAACACTGAAGCTTTCTTT	CAWASENTEAFF
TRBV6-5	TRBJ2-4	many	-	TGTGCCAGCAGTCCACGACCTATCAGGGAGACGGCCAAAAACATTCAGTACTTC	CASSPRPIRETAKNIQYF
TRBV28	TRBJ2-5	-	-	TGTGCCAGCAGATCTATCGATGGGGGGCGGACGGAGACCCAGTACTTC	CASRSIDGGRTETQYF
TRBV11-2	TRBJ1-1	once	-	TGTGCCAGCAGCCGGACCCCGGAGGGTGAAGCTTTCTTT	CASSRTPEGEAFF
TRBV7-3	TRBJ1-2	many	TRBD1	TGTGCCAGCAGCACCGGGACAGGGAACTCTGGCTACACCTTC	CASSTGTGNSGYTF
TRBV28	TRBJ2-7	-	-	TGTGCCAGCTCCATATTGGGCGTACAGGGCCACGAGCAGTACTTC	CASSILGVQGHEQYF
TRBV6-2/TRBV6-3	TRBJ2-7	few	TRBD2	TGTGCCAGCTCAGCGGGAGGGCCCTACGAGCAGTACTTC	CASSAGGPYEQYF
TRBV28	TRBJ2-2	-	-	TGTGCCAGCAGTTTATTCCCGGGAGCGAACACCGGGGAGCTGTTTTTT	CASSLFPGANTGELFF
TRBV7-2	TRBJ1-6	-	-	TGTGCCAGCAGCTTATTCGGGGGCAATAATTCACCCCTCCACTTT	CASSLFGGNNSPLHF
TRBV7-3	TRBJ2-5	-	-	TGTGCCAGCAGCCAAGGGGGATTAGAGACCCAGTACTTC	CASSQGGLETQYF
TRBV7-2	TRBJ2-7	-	TRBD2	TGTGCCAGCAGCTTAGTGACTAGCGGGAGCCGCGAGCAGTACTTC	CASSLVTSGSREQYF
TRBV28	TRBJ1-5	many	TRBD1	TGTGCCAGCAGTCGAGACAGGGGACAGCCCCAGCATTTT	CASSRDRGQPQHF
TRBV28	TRBJ1-1	many	-	TGTGCCAGCCGTCGTGGGGCAGCTTTCTTT	CASRRGAAFF
TRBV7-8	TRBJ2-7	few	-	TGTGCCAGCAGCCCTAAGGTGACAGTCGACTTGCAGTACTTC	CASSPKVTVDLQYF
TRBV6-5	TRBJ2-5	-	-	TGTGCCAGCAGTCACACCTTCCGGACGAAAGAGACCCAGTACTTC	CASSHTFRTKETQYF
TRBV30	TRBJ2-5	-	-	TGTGCCTGGAGTCAGGGCTTCCAAGAGACCCAGTACTTC	CAWSQGFQETQYF
TRBV5-1	TRBJ1-1	many	TRBD1	TGCGCCAGCAGCTTGGGTATGGCAGGGGGACGGAAGACTGAAGCTTTCTTT	CASSLGMAGGRKTEAFF
TRBV20-1	TRBJ1-3	many	TRBD1	TGCAGTGCTCCGGCGGACAGGGGGCGGTCTGGAAACACCATATATTTT	CSAPADRGRSGNTIYF
TRBV5-1	TRBJ1-1	-	-	TGCGCCACCAGCCCGACGACGGCAAACACTGAAGCTTTCTTT	CATSPTTANTEAFF
TRBV6-2/TRBV6-3	TRBJ2-7	-	-	TGTGCCAGCACTCCCGGCGCCACCTACGAGCAGTACTTC	CASTPGATYEQYF
TRBV12-3/TRBV12-4	TRBJ2-5	-	TRBD2	TGTGCCAGCAGCCGGAGAGCGGGGCAAGAGACCCAGTACTTC	CASSRRAGQETQYF
TRBV6-5	TRBJ2-5	many	TRBD1	TGTGCCAGCAGTTACTCGACAGGGGTCCTAGAGACCCAGTACTTC	CASSYSTGVLETQYF
TRBV6-5	TRBJ1-2	many	TRBD1	TGTGCCAGCAGTTACGAGGGGACAGGGACTTATGGCTACACCTTC	CASSYEGTGTYGYTF
TRBV6-2/TRBV6-3	TRBJ2-5	-	-	TGTGCCAGCAGTTATCACCGGGACTACCAAGAGACCCAGTACTTC	CASSYHRDYQETQYF
TRBV5-1	TRBJ2-5	many	-	TGCGCCAGCAGCACCGGACCAACCCAGTACTTC	CASSTGPTQYF
TRBV12-3/TRBV12-4	TRBJ1-2	-	-	TGTGCCAGCAGGCCGACGGATTTTTATGGCTACACCTTC	CASRPTDFYGYTF
TRBV15	TRBJ1-2	once	-	TGTGCCACCAGCAGACCCGACAGCTATGGCTACACCTTC	CATSRPDSYGYTF
TRBV28	TRBJ1-2	many	-	TGTGCCAGCAGTTCATCCACCTCCGTTATCTTC	CASSSSTSVIF
TRBV20-1	TRBJ2-5	many	-	TGCAGCGTCCACCCCCCGGGGCGGGAGACCCAGTACTTC	CSVHPPGRETQYF
TRBV6-2/TRBV6-3	TRBJ2-7	-	TRBD2	TGTGCCAGCAGTTACACGTTACTAGCGGACAAGTTTGGATACGAGCAGTACTTC	CASSYTLLADKFGYEQYF
TRBV2	TRBJ2-3	many	-	TGTGCCAAATCCGGCACGGGGGTCACGGATACGCAGTATTTT	CAKSGTGVTDTQYF